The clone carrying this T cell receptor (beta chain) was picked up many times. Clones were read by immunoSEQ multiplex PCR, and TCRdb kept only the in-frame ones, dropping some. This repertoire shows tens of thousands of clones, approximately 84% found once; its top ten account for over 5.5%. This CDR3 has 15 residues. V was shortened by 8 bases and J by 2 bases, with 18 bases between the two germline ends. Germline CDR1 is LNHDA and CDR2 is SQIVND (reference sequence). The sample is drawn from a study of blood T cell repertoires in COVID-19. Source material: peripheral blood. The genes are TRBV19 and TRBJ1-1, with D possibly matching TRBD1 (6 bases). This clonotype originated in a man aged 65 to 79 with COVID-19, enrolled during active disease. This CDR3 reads CASRTSGGVNTEAFF. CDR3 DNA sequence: TGTGCCAGTCGAACCTCGGGGGGCGTTAACACTGAAGCTTTCTTT.